Shown below are 11 T cell receptor beta chains from a single sample sequenced in a study of blood T cell repertoires in COVID-19. Here immunoSEQ multiplex PCR was the method, and the copy in TCRdb shows in-frame clones only, minus some. The sample has 100,000 to 150,000 clones; approximately 84% are singletons. The source material was peripheral blood. The source is a woman aged 55-69 years with acute or convalescent COVID-19.

The chain links TRBV19 to TRBJ1-2, with no clear D. CDR3 size: 12 residues. Germline assignment: CDR1 LNHDA and CDR2 SQIVND (reference sequence). V was pared by 5 bases and J by 3 bases, with 7 bases between. CDR3 protein: CASSHRDYGYTF. CDR3 DNA sequence: TGTGCCAGTAGTCACCGGGACTATGGCTACACCTTC.

The CDR3, as DNA: TGTGCCAGCAGCCCCCGCCAGGGGGGCACTGAAGCTTTCTTT. Encoded protein: CASSPRQGGTEAFF. V is TRBV9 and J is TRBJ1-1; TRBD1 aligns across 7 bases. The V segment lost 4 bases and the J segment 4 bases; nucleotides outside the gene matches: 7. Germline CDR1 SGDLS, CDR2 YYNGEE. This CDR3 has 14 residues.

The chain carries TRBV15 and TRBJ1-1; the match to TRBD1 covers 7 bases. CDR1 and CDR2 (germline): LNHNV, YYDKDF (reference sequence). J gave up 1 base and V 3 bases, and 8 bases lay outside the gene matches. The CDR3 covers 16 residues. In DNA form, the CDR3 reads TGTGCCACCAGCAGGGAAGAGGACAGGCAGAACACTGAAGCTTTCTTT. It yields the protein CATSREEDRQNTEAFF.

In its sample, this clone was seen a few times. The chain uses TRBV28 and TRBJ1-2; D unclear. The CDR3 contains 12 residues. The ends were cut back, 8 bases at V and 5 bases at J, with 12 bases in the middle. Germline V gives CDR1 MDHEN, CDR2 SYDVKM. The CDR3 nucleotides are TGTGCCAGCTTGCCCCGCGGGTATGGCTACACCTTC. It is translated as CASLPRGYGYTF.

V usage is TRBV6-5 and J usage is TRBJ1-1; D perhaps matches TRBD1 (5 bases). Germline values: CDR1 MNHEY, CDR2 SVGAGI. The CDR3 loop spans 14 amino acids. Between the trimmed V and J ends, which lost 5 bases and 2 bases, there was a span of 12 bases. Written as DNA, the CDR3 is TGTGCCAGCAGTACATTGACAGATAACACTGAAGCTTTCTTT. Translation: CASSTLTDNTEAFF.

The chain uses TRBV29-1 and TRBJ2-2, with D perhaps matching TRBD2 (5 bases). Germline CDR1 SQVTM, CDR2 ANQGSEA. The CDR3 spans 13 residues. Trimming cost V 6 bases and J 4 bases, with 12 bases left between them. In nucleotides, the CDR3 is TGCAGCGTCGCGGACTGGTCCACCGGGGAGCTGTTTTTT. This codes for CSVADWSTGELFF.

V gene TRBV18 combines with J gene TRBJ1-2; D may be TRBD1 (5 bases). CDR3 length equals 14 residues. With 3 bases removed from V and 4 bases from J, the gap between germline ends came to 12 bases. Per germline, CDR1 KGHSH and CDR2 LQKENI. This chain's CDR3 is CASSPGAALYGYTF. Written as DNA, the CDR3 is TGTGCCAGCTCACCTGGGGCGGCCCTCTATGGCTACACCTTC.

Turning to this clone: This sample includes further DNA sequences coding for the same CDR3. V and J are TRBV19 and TRBJ1-1; tentative D call: TRBD1 (6 bases). This CDR3 is 15 amino acids long. From germline, CDR1 is LNHDA and CDR2 SQIVND (reference sequence). V was cut by 3 bases and J by 5 bases, with 16 bases left in between. In DNA, the CDR3 is TGTGCCAGTAGTATCGAAGGGACATATTGGACTGAAGCTTTCTTT. Its translation is CASSIEGTYWTEAFF.

CDR3 DNA: TGTGCCAGCTCACAGGGGACTTATGGCTACACCTTC. This codes for CASSQGTYGYTF. The V call is TRBV18, the J call TRBJ1-2, with D maybe TRBD1 (5 bases). The CDR3 covers 12 residues. V lost 4 bases and J lost 5, with 8 bases in between. Germline CDR1 and CDR2: KGHSH and LQKENI.

The V call is TRBV7-2, the J call TRBJ2-4; D might be TRBD2 (7 bases). The CDR3 has 14 residues. The ends were cut back, 3 bases at V and 6 bases at J, with 12 bases in the middle. Germline V CDR1 and CDR2: SGHTA, FQGNSA. The CDR3, as DNA: TGTGCCAGCAGCTTGGGAGGGGGGATAAACATTCAGTACTTC. Its protein product is CASSLGGGINIQYF.

The chain couples TRBV7-6 to TRBJ2-1; possibly TRBD2 for D (6 bases). V was cut by 1 base and J by 9 bases, with 16 bases left in between. The germline V gene has CDR1 SGHVS and CDR2 FNYEAQ. CDR3 length: 15 residues. The CDR3: CASSLERAPFFEQFF. CDR3 coding DNA: TGTGCCAGCAGCTTAGAGCGGGCCCCCTTCTTTGAGCAGTTCTTC.